The 16 T cell receptor beta chains reported below all come from one sample, sequenced in a study of CD8+CD57+ T cells in acquired aplastic anemia. For CDR3 and TCR beta VDJ profiling, genomic DNA was the template used. MiXCR, run by TCRdb on the reads, gives a single entry per CDR3 protein. This sample has tens of thousands of distinct CDR3 sequences; approximately 46% occur once, and the top ten carry approximately 70%. The sequenced material came from sorted CD4+, CD8+, or CD8+CD57+ T cells (not recorded which) from PBMCs. Source of these receptors: a human donor in good health, serving as a control.

In this sample, this clonotype turned up a few times. The V and J genes are TRBV12-3 or TRBV12-4 and TRBJ1-1; D perhaps matches TRBD1 (6 bases). The CDR3 totals 14 residues. V lost 3 bases to trimming and J lost 4 bases, with 12 bases between them. This CDR3 reads CASSFGGLGTEAFF. The CDR3 DNA is TGTGCCAGCAGTTTTGGGGGGCTTGGCACTGAAGCTTTCTTT.

This clonotype showed up many times. V gene TRBV7-9 combines with J gene TRBJ1-2, with unresolved D. Trimming stripped 1 base from V and 6 bases from J, with 9 bases between. CDR3 length: 13 amino acids. Germline V gene lookup returns CDR1 SEHNR and CDR2 FQNEAQ (reference sequence). This chain's CDR3 is CASSLGNRNGYTF. CDR3 coding DNA: TGTGCCAGCAGCTTAGGGAACAGAAATGGCTACACCTTC.

The chain combines TRBV15 with TRBJ2-7, with D tentatively TRBD1 or TRBD2 (5 bases each). CDR1 and CDR2 (germline): LNHNV, YYDKDF (reference sequence). The CDR3 contains 13 residues. Trimming shortened V by 8 bases and J by 5 bases, and 16 bases separated the two germline ends. The CDR3 spells CATGTAERDEQYF. For the CDR3, the DNA is TGTGCCACCGGGACGGCCGAGAGGGACGAGCAGTACTTC. Combining the CDR3 with reference TRBV15 and TRBJ2-7 gives the whole variable domain DAMVIQNPRYQVTQFGKPVTLSCSQTLNHNVMYWYQQKSSQAPKLLFHYYDKDFNNEADTPDNFQSRRPNTSFCFLDIRSPGLGDTAMYLCATGTAERDEQYFGPGTRLTVT.

Ten or more counts support this clonotype. The V and J genes are TRBV29-1 and TRBJ1-2; weak D call: TRBD1 (5 bases). Trimming pared 5 bases from V and 7 bases from J, leaving 23 bases between. The CDR3 length is 15 residues. Germline lookup yields CDR1 SQVTM and CDR2 ANQGSEA. The CDR3 protein is CSVFGSGQGGGGYTF. CDR3 bases: TGCAGCGTTTTTGGTTCTGGGCAGGGAGGCGGTGGCTACACCTTC.

Many counts were recorded for this clonotype. V is TRBV27 and J is TRBJ1-2; 9 bases match TRBD1. Germline V CDR1 and CDR2: MNHEY, SMNVEV (reference sequence). Trimming cost V 6 bases and J 4 bases; bases outside gene matches: 15. The CDR3 has 17 residues. The CDR3: CASRPGQGMLWAYGYTF. CDR3 sequence (DNA): TGTGCCAGCAGGCCGGGACAGGGTATGTTATGGGCCTATGGCTACACCTTC.

The rearrangement links TRBV10-3 to TRBJ1-1; D unresolved. Per germline, CDR1 ENHRY and CDR2 SYGVKD. CDR3 length: 14 residues. Trimming took off 2 bases at V and 0 bases at J, with 7 bases between the two ends. The CDR3 DNA reads TGTGCCATCAGTGAGAAAACGATGAACACTGAAGCTTTCTTT. The encoded protein is CAISEKTMNTEAFF.

This clonotype was counted many times. The chain is built from TRBV19 and TRBJ1-5, with 7 nucleotides matching TRBD1. V trimming: 3 bases; J trimming: 4 bases; junction bases outside the gene matches: 6. Germline V gives CDR1 LNHDA, CDR2 SQIVND (reference sequence). This CDR3 comprises 15 residues. CDR3 residues: CASSITGAGNQPQHF. DNA of the CDR3: TGTGCCAGTAGTATTACAGGGGCCGGGAATCAGCCCCAGCATTTT.

The chain couples TRBV20-1 to TRBJ2-3; no clear D. The CDR3 is 13 residues long. V shed 1 base and J shed 6 bases, with 11 bases lying between them. Germline V gene sequence: CDR1 DFQATT, CDR2 SNEGSKA (reference sequence). The CDR3 spells CSARVGNFDTQYF. For the CDR3, the DNA is TGCAGTGCTAGAGTCGGCAACTTCGATACGCAGTATTTT.

Ten or more counts support this clonotype. The V call is TRBV9, the J call TRBJ2-1, with 13 bases lining up with TRBD2. J was trimmed by 5 bases and V by 2 bases; bases with no gene match: 1. The CDR3 is 15 residues long. In germline, CDR1 is SGDLS, CDR2 YYNGEE. The CDR3 DNA sequence: TGTGCCAGCAGCGTTGGACTAGCGGGGGACAATGAGCAGTTCTTC. Encoded protein: CASSVGLAGDNEQFF.

This clonotype has more than one count but fewer than ten. This chain joins TRBV19 and TRBJ1-2, with a weak D call TRBD1 (5 bases). The CDR3 contains 13 residues. The V gene's germline CDR1 is LNHDA and CDR2 SQIVND (reference sequence). Trimming shortened V by 0 bases and J by 4 bases, and 6 bases separated the two germline ends. The CDR3 protein is CASSIDQGYGYTF. The DNA for the CDR3 is TGTGCCAGTAGTATAGATCAGGGCTATGGCTACACCTTC.

V and J are TRBV7-9 and TRBJ1-4; D not certain. Germline CDR1 is SEHNR and CDR2 is FQNEAQ (reference sequence). This CDR3 has 13 residues. Deletions cut 3 bases from V and 8 bases from J, with 10 bases between. CDR3 sequence (DNA): TGTGCCAGCAGCTTTGAGGTGCAGGAAAAACTGTTTTTT. Protein product: CASSFEVQEKLFF.

The chain employs TRBV12-3 or TRBV12-4 and TRBJ1-2; D is uncertain. V was clipped by 4 bases and J by 5 bases, with 14 bases between them. The CDR3 has 14 residues. In nucleotides, the CDR3 is TGTGCCAGCAGTTCTCCGGGAGACGGGTATGGCTACACCTTC. As protein: CASSSPGDGYGYTF.

This clonotype has at least ten counts. The rearrangement joins TRBV19 to TRBJ2-7; 8 bases are a match to TRBD1. CDR3 length: 14 residues. With 9 bases clipped from V and 6 bases from J, the junction kept 13 bases outside the gene matches. Per the germline V gene, CDR1 is LNHDA and CDR2 is SQIVND (reference sequence). The CDR3 protein is CARYRDRTLSEQYF. CDR3 bases: TGTGCCAGGTACCGGGACAGGACCCTCTCCGAGCAGTACTTC. The full variable domain, with the rest looked up from reference TRBV19 and TRBJ2-7, is DGGITQSPKYLFRKEGQNVTLSCEQNLNHDAMYWYRQDPGQGLRLIYYSQIVNDFQKGDIAEGYSVSREKKESFPLTVTSAQKNPTAFYLCARYRDRTLSEQYFGPGTRLTVT.

The rearrangement links TRBV12-5 to TRBJ2-1; 8 positions match TRBD2. Germline V CDR1 and CDR2: LGHNT, FRNRAP. V lost 4 bases to trimming and J lost 4 bases; unmatched junction nucleotides: 6. The CDR3 runs to 15 residues. In DNA form, the CDR3 reads TGTGCTAGTGGTTACGGGGGGGCTGGATACAATGAGCAGTTCTTC. Translated, it gives CASGYGGAGYNEQFF.

This clonotype has ten or more counts. The J gene is TRBJ2-7, the V gene TRBV2; 8 bases line up with TRBD1. Germline V lookup: CDR1 SNHLY, CDR2 FYNNEI. Trimming removed 7 bases from V and 4 bases from J; junction bases left unmatched: 9. The CDR3 is 14 amino acids. The CDR3 DNA follows: TGTGCCAGCACTGTCGGGACAGGCGGGTACGAGCAGTACTTC. Its protein is CASTVGTGGYEQYF.

V usage is TRBV6-1 and J usage is TRBJ1-2, with TRBD1 matching 12 bases. The CDR3 extends over 14 amino acids. Losses at the gene ends were 5 bases for V and 6 bases for J; bases not matched to a gene: 4. Germline V gene lookup returns CDR1 MNHNS and CDR2 SASEGT. Here the CDR3 reads CASSSGTGGDGYTF. CDR3 coding DNA: TGTGCCAGCAGTTCCGGGACAGGGGGCGATGGCTACACCTTC.